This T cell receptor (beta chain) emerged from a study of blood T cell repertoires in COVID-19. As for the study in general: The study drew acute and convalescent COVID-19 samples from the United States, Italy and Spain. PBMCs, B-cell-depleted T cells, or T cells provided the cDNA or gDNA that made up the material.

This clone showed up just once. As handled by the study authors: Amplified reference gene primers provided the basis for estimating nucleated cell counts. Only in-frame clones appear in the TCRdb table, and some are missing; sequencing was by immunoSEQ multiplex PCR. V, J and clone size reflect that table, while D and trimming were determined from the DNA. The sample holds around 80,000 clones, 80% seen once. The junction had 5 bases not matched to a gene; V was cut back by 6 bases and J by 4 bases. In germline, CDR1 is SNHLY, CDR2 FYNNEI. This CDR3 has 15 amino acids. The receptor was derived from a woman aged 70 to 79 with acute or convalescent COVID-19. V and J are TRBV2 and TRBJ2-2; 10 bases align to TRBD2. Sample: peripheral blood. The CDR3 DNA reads TGTGCCAGCAGCATGGGACTAGCGTCCACCGGGGAGCTGTTTTTT. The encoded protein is CASSMGLASTGELFF.